A selection of T cell receptor beta chains follows, all from one sample in a study of T cell clones after liver transplantation. TCRdb keeps only in-frame clones here, not all; method: immunoSEQ multiplex PCR. The sample contains about 70,000 clones, 75% to 90% of which appear only once. The sequences come from CD4+ T cells from blood, collected 12 months after liver transplant. These receptors all stem from a human patient who received a liver transplant. T cells may partly derive from the graft donor. The conserved cysteine and the conserved F or W are not part of the CDR3 here. A clone size is listed for some rows: how often the clone was seen (once, few, many), or a class if it is expanded.

- | TRBJ2-7 | TRBV29-1 | SVGGTSSNSYEQY
- | TRBJ2-2 | TRBV4-3 | ASSQDRGLANTGELF
- | TRBJ2-7 | TRBV19 | ASGGGGAGEQY
- | TRBJ1-1 | TRBV19 | ASSILPTGNTEAF
- | TRBJ1-4 | TRBV7-9 | ASSSSPFNEKLF
- | TRBJ1-2 | TRBV6-6 | ASSPGAGGLYGYT
medium-sized | TRBJ1-2 | TRBV28 | ASSLLGANYGYT
- | TRBJ2-1 | TRBV5-1 | ASSLGQLGYNEQF
- | TRBJ2-5 | TRBV5-1 | ASSLGGTGRETQY
- | TRBJ2-2 | TRBV19 | ASSISGLGNTGELF
- | TRBJ2-5 | TRBV9 | ASSVERAGETQY
- | TRBJ2-7 | TRBV11-2 | ASSLEANYEQY
- | TRBJ2-3 | TRBV5-1 | ASILQPGQGPDTQY
- | TRBJ1-5 | TRBV10-3 | AISERPYQPQH
- | TRBJ1-5 | TRBV7-2 | ASSFNGQPQH
- | TRBJ1-2 | TRBV6-6 | ASSYGQYYGYT
- | TRBJ2-7 | TRBV30 | AWRFLAGSSSYEQY
- | TRBJ2-7 | TRBV7-2 | ASSLAGASGNFYEQY
- | TRBJ1-3 | TRBV5-4 | ASSPGTGRSGNTIY
- | TRBJ2-5 | TRBV18 | ASSQDRDGEQY
- | TRBJ1-1 | TRBV19 | ASSVQGVNTEAF
- | TRBJ2-7 | TRBV6-1 | ASSLLFGGYEQY
- | TRBJ2-7 | TRBV2 | AARGEGTYEQY
- | TRBJ2-7 | TRBV27 | ASSLQGPNYEQY
- | TRBJ2-7 | TRBV5-1 | ASSSEGTGANEQY
once | TRBJ1-5 | TRBV6-1 | ASSFRDRGNQPQH
once | TRBJ1-2 | TRBV7-2 | ASSFSSTPNPLYGYT
- | TRBJ1-1 | TRBV9 | ASSVEAGRGTEAF
- | TRBJ1-4 | TRBV18 | ASSPPTVGNEKLF
- | TRBJ2-2 | TRBV2 | ASSVFGPSTGELF
- | TRBJ2-6 | TRBV7-2 | ASSPGTVSFSGANVLT
- | TRBJ1-1 | TRBV29-1 | SVSVKSTEAF
- | TRBJ1-5 | TRBV5-1 | ASSIGRGQPQH
few | TRBJ1-2 | TRBV29-1 | SVGEVRGYT
medium-sized | TRBJ1-5 | TRBV6-6 | ASSSPGSRSQPQH
- | TRBJ2-1 | TRBV29-1 | SVELQRRYNEQF